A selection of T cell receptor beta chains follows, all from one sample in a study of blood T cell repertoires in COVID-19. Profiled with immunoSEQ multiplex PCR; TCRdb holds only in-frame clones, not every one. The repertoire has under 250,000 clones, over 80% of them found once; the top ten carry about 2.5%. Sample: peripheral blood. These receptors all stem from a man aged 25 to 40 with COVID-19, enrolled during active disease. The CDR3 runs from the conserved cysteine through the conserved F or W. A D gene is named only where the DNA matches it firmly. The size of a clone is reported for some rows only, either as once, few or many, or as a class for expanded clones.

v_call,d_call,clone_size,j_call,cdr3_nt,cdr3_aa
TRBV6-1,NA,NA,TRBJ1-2,TGTGCCAGCAGTGAAACCCGGACAAGCTATGGCTACACCTTC,CASSETRTSYGYTF
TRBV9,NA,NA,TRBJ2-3,TGTGCCAGCAGCGTAGGGTACGGGGATACGCAGTATTTT,CASSVGYGDTQYF
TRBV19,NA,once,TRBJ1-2,TGTGCCAGTAGTATGACACCTATCTATGGCTACACCTTC,CASSMTPIYGYTF
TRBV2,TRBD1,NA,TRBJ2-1,TGTGCCAGCAGTGAAGCTGTACAGGGGTGGAATGAGCAGTTCTTC,CASSEAVQGWNEQFF
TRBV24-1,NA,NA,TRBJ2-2,TGTGCCACAAGGGACTCGGGCACCGGGGAGCTGTTTTTT,CATRDSGTGELFF
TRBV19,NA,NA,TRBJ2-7,TGTGCCAGTAGTCGGGAGACAGTCCACGAGCAGTACTTC,CASSRETVHEQYF
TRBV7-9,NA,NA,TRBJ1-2,TGTGCCAGCAGCTTAACAGAATCCTATGGCTACACCTTC,CASSLTESYGYTF
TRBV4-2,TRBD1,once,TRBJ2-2,TGTGCCAGCAGCCACGGGACAGCCTCTACCGGGGAGCTGTTTTTT,CASSHGTASTGELFF
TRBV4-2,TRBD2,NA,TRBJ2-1,TGTGCCAGCAGCCCGCTGGGACTAGCGGGGGACAATGAGCAGTTCTTC,CASSPLGLAGDNEQFF
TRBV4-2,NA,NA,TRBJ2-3,TGTGCCAGCAGCTACGGGGGAGACACAGATACGCAGTATTTT,CASSYGGDTDTQYF
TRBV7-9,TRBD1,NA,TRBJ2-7,TGTGCCAGCAGCTTCCGGGACAGGGGGACCTACGAGCAGTACTTC,CASSFRDRGTYEQYF
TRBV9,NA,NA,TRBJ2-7,TGTGCCAGCAGCGTAGCTGGGCGGGGAGGACCCTACGAGCAGTACTTC,CASSVAGRGGPYEQYF
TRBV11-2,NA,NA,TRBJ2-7,TGTGCCAGCAGCTTAGTAAGAGACAGGTCCTACTACGAGCAGTACTTC,CASSLVRDRSYYEQYF
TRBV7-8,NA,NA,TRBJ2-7,TGTGCCAGCAGCTTAGATGGGACATCCTACGAGCAGTACTTC,CASSLDGTSYEQYF
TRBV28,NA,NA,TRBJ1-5,TGTGCCAGCAGCCTGCTGAGGGGGGGGAATCAGCCCCAGCATTTT,CASSLLRGGNQPQHF
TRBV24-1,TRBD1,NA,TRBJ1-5,TGTGCCACCAGTCCGGGACAGGGTCATTATAGCAATCAGCCCCAGCATTTT,CATSPGQGHYSNQPQHF
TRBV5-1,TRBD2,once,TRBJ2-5,TGCGCCAGCAGCTTGGGCTGGAGCGGGAGGGGTTTCGTAGAGACCCAGTACTTC,CASSLGWSGRGFVETQYF
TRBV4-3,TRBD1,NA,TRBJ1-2,TGCGCCAGCAGCCAACCAGGGGGTTATGGCTACACCTTC,CASSQPGGYGYTF
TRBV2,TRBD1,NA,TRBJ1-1,TGTGCCAGCAGTGAGGGACAGGGTAGGGGGACTGAAGCTTTCTTT,CASSEGQGRGTEAFF
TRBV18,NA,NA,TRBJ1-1,TGTGCCAGCTCACCACCGAACAGTAACCAAGGAATCACTTTTGAAGCTTTCTTT,CASSPPNSNQGITFEAFF
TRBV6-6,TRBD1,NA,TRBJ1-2,TGTGCCAGCAGTTACGGACAGGACTATGGCTACACCTTC,CASSYGQDYGYTF
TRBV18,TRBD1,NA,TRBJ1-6,TGTGCCAGCTCACCGACAGGGTCCTACAATTCACCCCTCCACTTT,CASSPTGSYNSPLHF
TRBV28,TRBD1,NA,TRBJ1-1,TGTGCCAGCAGTGAACAGGGGGCTGGGGTGGACACTGAAGCTTTCTTT,CASSEQGAGVDTEAFF
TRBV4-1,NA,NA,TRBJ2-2,TGCGCCAGCAGCCAAGTAAACTACGGGGAGCTGTTTTTT,CASSQVNYGELFF
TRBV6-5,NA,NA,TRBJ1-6,TGTGCCAGCAGTTACACCTTTCGGGGTAATTCACCCCTCCACTTT,CASSYTFRGNSPLHF
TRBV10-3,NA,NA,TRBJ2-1,TGTGCCGTCAACCGGGACTACAATGAGCAGTTCTTC,CAVNRDYNEQFF
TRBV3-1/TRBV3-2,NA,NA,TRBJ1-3,TGTGCCAGCAGCCAGGTTCCTAGGACTGGAAACACCATATATTTT,CASSQVPRTGNTIYF
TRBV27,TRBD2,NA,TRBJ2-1,TGTGCCAGCAGTCCCCGCCGGACTAGCGGGAGCTCCTACAATGAGCAGTTCTTC,CASSPRRTSGSSYNEQFF
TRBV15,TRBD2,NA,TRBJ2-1,TGTGCCACCAGCCCGGGGACTAGCGGTAACGATGAGCAGTTCTTC,CATSPGTSGNDEQFF
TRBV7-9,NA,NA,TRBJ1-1,TGTGCCAGCAGCTTAGGAGGCTCCATGAACACTGAAGCTTTCTTT,CASSLGGSMNTEAFF